This T cell receptor (beta chain) was identified in a study of spatial heterogeneity in lung cancer (dated by TCRdb to between 2018 and 2021). Turning to the overall study: More beta-chain than alpha-chain transcripts were consistently detected, likely reflecting higher beta-chain transcript abundance. In the raw uncorrected reads, each unique combination of TCR and UMI appeared more than ten times on average. In tumor regions, TCR transcript counts showed a strong correlation with a T cell transcriptional module score derived from matched bulk RNA-seq. Both alpha and beta chains were TCR-sequenced in samples taken at surgery, namely 220 tumor regions, more than 62 matched nontumor lung samples and 55 to 60 PBMC samples. TCR repertoire features were related to nonsynonymous mutation counts determined by whole-exome sequencing of tumor tissue. In non-small cell lung cancer, the study made a quantitative comparison of TCR alpha and beta repertoires among multiple tumor regions, matched nontumor lung and blood.

Receptors were amplified or captured by 5' RACE. The sample was run on a NextSeq 500. In the TCR library protocol, a unique molecular identifier was attached to each TCR cDNA molecule so that PCR and sequencing errors could be corrected. The paper's processing steps were these. TCR identification, UMI-based error correction and CDR3 extraction were performed with Decombinator tools. Expanded TCRs were defined as those above a frequency of 2 per 1,000, corresponding to the top 1% of the tumor frequency distribution. Expanded tumor TCRs were classed as regional if statistically deemed absent (corrected P<0.05) from at least one tumor region, otherwise ubiquitous. Rényi diversity was computed with the R vegan package after subsampling each repertoire 100 times to 5,000 TCRs. CDR3 similarity networks were built from amino acid triplet string-kernel similarity, with CDR3s being connected when pairwise similarity was above 0.82. Clones were called with MiXCR by TCRdb after fastp trimmed the public reads at Q25, and only in-frame beta chains were retained. One record per CDR3 amino acid sequence lists the most common genes and DNA. These V and J calls are TCRdb output, not the study's own analysis. The sample table records nearly 15,000 distinct CDR3 sequences; approximately 7% of these occur just once. The ten top clones hold around 10% of the sample.

Results the study describes overall, beyond this receptor: The tumor nonsynonymous mutation count correlated with the number of expanded alpha and beta TCRs within the tumor. Counts of ubiquitous and regional expanded TCRs were found to correlate with counts of ubiquitous and regional nonsynonymous mutations, respectively. Confirming at a functional level the hypothesis that regional TCRs recognize regional mutations was considered to require additional single-cell paired TCR alpha and beta sequencing. TCR-seq was estimated to cover only around 7.2% of tumor T cells for alpha chains and around 12% for beta chains.

Many counts were recorded for this clonotype. The antigen it recognizes is unknown. The record has no base qualities; no much larger clone is one base away. Including the terminal cysteine and phenylalanine, the CDR3 comprises 15 residues. Only the CDR3 part of the read is kept: 45 bases, read in frame from the first base. Trimming costs V 2 bases and J 1 base, and their ends lie 9 bases apart. The germline V gene encodes CDR1 MNHEY and CDR2 SVGEGT. The time point label, as the study defines it: sample taken at primary tumor resection. The donors were 72 patients from the lung TRACERx cohort who had early-stage, untreated non-small cell lung cancer. Whole RNA extracted from tumor and nontumor lung tissue, or from cryopreserved PBMC samples, was used for TCR sequencing without cell sorting. Patients were selected for TCR sequencing only if sufficient RNA was available from at least two tumor regions. Before selection, tumor and adjacent nontumor lung specimens were reviewed by a lung pathologist.

Specimen: lung tumor tissue, collected at surgery. The sequence derives from a male donor with early-stage non-small cell lung cancer. Here the chain combines TRBV6-2 or TRBV6-3 and TRBJ1-5, and the D gene may be TRBD1, 5 bases matching. The CDR3: CASSYPWTSNQPQHF. The DNA reads as follows: TGTGCCAGCAGTTACCCCTGGACAAGCAATCAGCCCCAGCATTTT.